Sequencing of this T cell receptor (beta chain) was carried out in a study of T cell repertoires in cytomegalovirus infection (dated by TCRdb to the late 2010s). Background on the whole study: The peptide stimulations were aimed at well-studied HLA-B-restricted epitopes as well as recently identified HLA-C-restricted CMV epitopes, whose presentation resists viral immunomodulation. The HLA type of each donor mattered for the analysis, because public TCR beta signatures pointed to carriage of CMV infection along with the matching HLA type.

In its sample, this clonotype was seen a few times. Its antigen is currently not known. Base quality data are lacking; no much larger clone is found one base away. V is reduced by 3 bases and J by 7 bases, leaving a spacing of 10 bases between them. The germline V gene encodes CDR1 SNHLY and CDR2 FYNNEI. The CDR3, from cysteine to phenylalanine, totals 13 residues. Only the CDR3 portion is preserved as DNA: 39 bases, with reading frame beginning at the first base. This specimen's treatment or condition label, per the study, means: in vitro stimulation with specific CMV peptide epitopes to enrich CMV-specific T cells. Sequencer: Illumina HiSeq 1500. Starting from the raw public reads, TCRdb applied fastp trimming at Q25, assembled clones with MiXCR and retained in-frame beta chains. Rows with a matching CDR3 protein are joined into one entry that keeps the most common DNA and genes. This sample is represented by roughly 860,000 distinct CDR3 sequences; approximately 32% of them were singletons. Jointly, the top ten make up approximately 13% of the sample.

Summary of the overall study and its limitations: The ex vivo response was dominated by HLA-C-restricted CMV-specific TCR beta clonotypes, and the single most frequent clonotype in two of eight donors was supplied by these HLA-C-restricted clonotypes. In both this cohort and an independent approximately 400-donor cohort, the cumulative frequency of public TCR beta family members distinguished carriers of CMV infection plus the relevant HLA type.

The sample consisted of cultured CD8+ T cells from PBMCs, taken from culture after CMV antigen stimulation. The receptor was derived from a human donor in good health (CMV status not recorded). Some clones in this sample may be carry-over from other donors' samples. The V and J genes are TRBV2 and TRBJ2-1, with no D gene named confidently. Read as DNA, the sequence is TGTGCCAGCAGTGAGTGGTCCGGGAATGAGCAGTTCTTC. Its amino acids are CASSEWSGNEQFF.